This TCR beta chain is from a study of T-cell reconstitution after alpha-beta-depleted transplantation in children. Germline loops: CDR1 SEHNR, CDR2 FQNEAQ (reference sequence). The CDR3 has 16 amino acids. Trimming stripped 5 bases from V and 3 bases from J, with 19 bases between. Remarks on this clonotype: What it binds is not known.

Molecular barcoding with unique molecular identifiers was used for the TCRbeta library. One entry per CDR3 protein, called by TCRdb with MiXCR from the PCR reads. The data show fewer than 450,000 distinct CDR3 sequences, with around 16% seen just once and roughly 40% held by the top ten. Study-wide results and caveats: At around two months after transplant, the alpha-beta T cells were reportedly derived from several hundred expanded clones that came from non-depleted graft cells. The authors attributed T-cell counts and diversity one year after transplant mostly to newly produced T cells. Surviving recipient cells, namely T cells and thymic progenitors, were the source of high day-60 TCRbeta diversity in some patients.

The V gene is TRBV7-9, the J gene TRBJ2-5, with D perhaps matching TRBD1 (7 bases). The receptor was derived from a male patient aged 2 to 9 who had a stem cell transplant for acute lymphoblastic leukemia, so the T cells may come from the graft donor. The source material was PBMCs, mostly from graft donor cells, sampled 360 days after TCRalphabeta/CD19-depleted stem cell transplant. The CDR3 DNA reads as TGTGCCAGCAGCCCTAGGAGGGGGACAGCAAAAGAGACCCAGTACTTC. Translation gives CASSPRRGTAKETQYF.